The rows below give T cell receptor beta chains drawn from one sample of a study of identical twins. Each CDR3 protein gets one entry after TCRdb re-called the 5' RACE reads with MiXCR. The table has a few hundred thousand distinct CDR3 sequences, roughly 9% seen once. What was sequenced was naive T cells sorted from blood. These TCRs come from a woman in her fifties or sixties in good health. The CDR3 runs from the conserved cysteine through the conserved F or W. The D gene is left open where the match is weak. Not every row has a clone size; where given, it reads once, few, many or a size class.

v_call	d_call	cdr3_length	j_call	clone_size	cdr3_nt	cdr3_aa
TRBV5-1	.	16	TRBJ2-3	.	TGCGCCAGCAGCCCTATCGGCAGCCAAAGCACAGATACGCAGTATTTT	CASSPIGSQSTDTQYF
TRBV12-3/TRBV12-4	TRBD1	14	TRBJ1-2	few	TGTGCCAGCAGTTCGACAGGGAGGGCCGGTGGCTACACCTTC	CASSSTGRAGGYTF
TRBV5-1	TRBD1	14	TRBJ1-2	many	TGCGCCAGCAGCTTGGACAGGGGTGACTATGGCTACACCTTC	CASSLDRGDYGYTF
TRBV29-1	TRBD2	14	TRBJ2-3	.	TGCAGCGTTGGTACTAGCGTTTTGCTAGATACGCAGTATTTT	CSVGTSVLLDTQYF
TRBV3-1	.	14	TRBJ2-3	few	TGTGCCAGCAGCCTTGGGATTTTTAGTGATACGCAGTATTTT	CASSLGIFSDTQYF
TRBV15	.	15	TRBJ2-7	many	TGTGCCACCAGCAGAGAAGGAGGGACGTCCTACGAGCAGTACTTC	CATSREGGTSYEQYF
TRBV6-6	TRBD1	17	TRBJ2-4	few	TGTGCCAGCGACAGGGGGCGAAGGGTAGGCGACAAAAACATTCAGTACTTC	CASDRGRRVGDKNIQYF
TRBV19	.	13	TRBJ2-5	.	TGTGCCAGTAGTATAGGGACAAAAGAGACCCAGTACTTC	CASSIGTKETQYF
TRBV3-1	.	15	TRBJ2-3	.	TGTGCCAGCAGTCAAACGTACAGGTCCACAGATACGCAGTATTTT	CASSQTYRSTDTQYF
TRBV2	.	11	TRBJ1-5	few	TGTGCCAGCGGCGGGGATCAGCCCCAGCATTTT	CASGGDQPQHF
TRBV19	.	13	TRBJ1-1	.	TGTGCCAGTAGTATCCGGGGGAACACTGAAGCTTTCTTT	CASSIRGNTEAFF
TRBV9	TRBD2	16	TRBJ2-2	many	TGTGCCAGCAGCCCAGGGACTAGCGGGAACACCGGGGAGCTGTTTTTT	CASSPGTSGNTGELFF
TRBV6-5	.	14	TRBJ2-5	many	TGTGCCAGCAAGAAGGCAGGGAATAGGGAGACCCAGTACTTC	CASKKAGNRETQYF
TRBV29-1	TRBD1	13	TRBJ1-1	many	TGCAGCGTTCACCAGGGGGTGGGTAGTGAAGCTTTCTTT	CSVHQGVGSEAFF
TRBV12-3/TRBV12-4	.	14	TRBJ1-5	.	TGTGCCAGCGGAAATCGGATTCCGAATCAGCCCCAGCATTTT	CASGNRIPNQPQHF
TRBV12-3/TRBV12-4	.	17	TRBJ2-7	many	TGTGCCAGCAGTTTAGTTCCCTCTACGGGACTCCCCTACGAGCAGTACTTC	CASSLVPSTGLPYEQYF